This TCR beta chain originates from a study of identical twins (TCRdb year 2016). The study in broad terms: To test whether fetal clonotypes persist, the study used deep sequencing on TCR alpha and beta repertoires from monozygotic twins, unrelated adults of various ages, and cord blood. To rule out contamination, replicate twin experiments were performed at different times with different library preparation protocols.

Results the study describes overall, beyond this receptor: In monozygotic twins, out-of-frame TCR alpha sharing was systematically underestimated by recombination models, although the models agreed with sharing between unrelated individuals. Out-of-frame TCR alpha sequences shared between twins showed an excess of low generation-probability sequences compared with coincidental sharing between unrelated individuals. Invariant T cells such as MAIT and iNKT could partly confound zero-insertion analyses, although diverse VJ usage argued against such confounding for most clonotypes. The excess sharing between twins in beta out-of-frame sequences was weaker because fewer shared sequences reduced the signal-to-noise ratio. Because the same donors could not be followed over many years, conclusions were based on cross-sectional statistical analysis. Abundant cord blood beta clonotypes carried fewer insertions; young adult naive repertoires showed a weaker similar trend, while memory repertoires showed none.

Libraries came from 5' RACE. Sequencing was carried out with an Illumina HiSeq 2000. Template switching added a universal primer binding site, and the final cDNA carried a unique molecular identifier that allowed TCR cDNA molecules to be counted accurately. First-strand cDNA for TCR alpha and beta chains was synthesized from specific primers in the conserved constant-segment region. To control for contamination, each cDNA library was double barcoded with a SMART-Mk sample barcode plus Illumina barcodes. TruSeq adapter sequences along with Illumina sample barcodes were introduced in two successive PCR steps. The Illumina HiSeq platform was used with custom primers to sequence TCR alpha and beta cDNA libraries. As for how the authors treated the data: Raw reads were processed with MiGEC to extract unique molecular identifiers, and MiXCR was used to determine CDR3 positions. For each individual, recombination models were inferred using an EM algorithm with the repgenHMM and IGoR tools. Shared clonotype analysis was performed with the tcR package in R, normalizing sharing by the product of cloneset sizes. To study raw recombination free of thymic and clonal selection effects, out-of-frame nonproductive sequences were analyzed. TCRdb redid the processing of the public reads, applying fastp at Q25 and MiXCR, and retained in-frame beta chains. Each CDR3 protein appears once, grouped with its most common genes and DNA. V and J calls and clone size were set by TCRdb, not the authors. The table for this sample lists roughly 570,000 distinct CDR3 sequences; around a tenth of them were counted only once. The ten largest clones add up to approximately 3.2% of the sample.

This clonotype was seen at least ten times. Its cognate antigen has yet to be identified. Base qualities are missing; no much larger clone stands one base away. Every donor was a healthy Caucasian. The twin cohort consisted of three pairs of female monozygotic twins, all aged 18 to 29 years. The RNA used for TCR libraries was isolated from peripheral blood mononuclear cells. These same records also appear under a second study, on yellow fever vaccine responses in identical twins. The second study's paper adds: According to the authors, in identical twins the way T cells responded to vaccination appeared partly convergent and partly personalized. In identical twins, the study followed T cell clones that responded to the vaccine with precision.

Sequenced: PBMCs. This clonotype was sampled from a young woman in good health.

The sequenced DNA: TGTGCCAGCAGACCAAGCACCTCGAACACCGGGGAGCTGTTTTTT. The resulting protein is CASRPSTSNTGELFF. The chain is assembled from TRBV7-9 and TRBJ2-2, with the D segment identity uncertain. The trim is 6 bases for V and 0 bases for J, with a gap of 11 bases between the germline ends. Taken from cysteine to phenylalanine, the CDR3 has 15 residues. Only the CDR3 region is kept as DNA, spanning 45 bases read in frame from base 1. For CDR1 and CDR2, the germline V gene (reference sequence) lists SEHNR and FQNEAQ.